The present TCR beta chain was sequenced within a study of blood T cell repertoires in COVID-19. This clone was found once. CDR3 length: 13 amino acids. V lost 4 bases, J lost 5 bases, and 4 bases stayed unmatched. In germline, CDR1 is KGHDR, CDR2 SFDVKD. Per the original data handling: Scientists estimated how many nucleated cells there were by amplifying reference gene primers. The method was immunoSEQ multiplex PCR; TCRdb's version includes in-frame clones alone and lacks a portion of them. The V and J calls and clone size come from that table; D and trimming were worked out from the DNA. Of 230,000 or so clones in the sample, roughly 84% were seen once.

Source material: peripheral blood. This chain connects TRBV24-1 to TRBJ2-7; 7 nucleotides align to TRBD1. The clonotype was recovered from a man aged 30-40 years with active or convalescent COVID-19. The CDR3 nucleotides read TGTGCCACCAGTGAAACAGGGGTGAACGAGCAGTACTTC. It is translated as CATSETGVNEQYF.